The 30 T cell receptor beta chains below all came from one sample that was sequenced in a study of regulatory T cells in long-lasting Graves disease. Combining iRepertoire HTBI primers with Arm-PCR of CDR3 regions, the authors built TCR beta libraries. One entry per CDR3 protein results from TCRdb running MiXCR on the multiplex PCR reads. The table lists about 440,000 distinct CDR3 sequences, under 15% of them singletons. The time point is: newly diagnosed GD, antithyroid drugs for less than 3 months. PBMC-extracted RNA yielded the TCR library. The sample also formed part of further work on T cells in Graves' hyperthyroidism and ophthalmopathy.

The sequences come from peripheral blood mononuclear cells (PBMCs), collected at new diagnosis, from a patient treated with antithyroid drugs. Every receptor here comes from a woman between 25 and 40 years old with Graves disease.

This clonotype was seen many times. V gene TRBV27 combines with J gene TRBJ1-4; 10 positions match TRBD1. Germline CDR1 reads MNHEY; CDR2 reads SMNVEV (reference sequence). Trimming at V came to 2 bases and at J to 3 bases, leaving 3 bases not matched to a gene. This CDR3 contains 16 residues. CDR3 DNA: TGTGCCAGCAGTTTAAGGACAGGGGGGGCTAATGAAAAACTGTTTTTT. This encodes CASSLRTGGANEKLFF.

CDR3 DNA sequence: TGTGCCAGCAGCCAAGCCAGAGGAGGACAGCAGTTCTTC. This gives the protein CASSQARGGQQFF. The chain has TRBV14 and TRBJ2-1; tentative D call: TRBD2 (5 bases). The CDR3 is 13 amino acids. The germline gives CDR1 SGHDN, CDR2 FVKESK. With 1 base removed from V and 11 bases from J, the gap between germline ends came to 12 bases.

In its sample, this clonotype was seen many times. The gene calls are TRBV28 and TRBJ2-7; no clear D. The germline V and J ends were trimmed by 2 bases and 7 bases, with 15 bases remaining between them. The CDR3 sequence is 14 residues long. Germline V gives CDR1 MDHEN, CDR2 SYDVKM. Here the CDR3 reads CASSLEYPSGEQYF. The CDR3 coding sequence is TGTGCCAGCAGTTTAGAGTATCCCTCCGGGGAGCAGTACTTC.

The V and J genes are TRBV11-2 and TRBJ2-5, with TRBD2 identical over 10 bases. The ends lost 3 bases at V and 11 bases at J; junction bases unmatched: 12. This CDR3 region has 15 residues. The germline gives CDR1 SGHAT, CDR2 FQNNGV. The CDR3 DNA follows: TGTGCCAGCAGCTTCCCTAGCGGGGGCTACAATGAGCAGTACTTC. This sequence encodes CASSFPSGGYNEQYF.

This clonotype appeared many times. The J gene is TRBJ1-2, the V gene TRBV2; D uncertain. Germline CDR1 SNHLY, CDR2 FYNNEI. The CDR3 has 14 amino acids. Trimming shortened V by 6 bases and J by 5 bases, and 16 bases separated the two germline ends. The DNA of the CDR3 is TGTGCCAGCAGGCGGATGCAATTGGAGTATGGCTACACCTTC. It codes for CASRRMQLEYGYTF.

The CDR3 region is CASSVGEGLFGSYEQYF. The CDR3 coding sequence is TGTGCCAGCAGCGTAGGAGAGGGGCTCTTTGGCTCCTACGAGCAGTACTTC. The chain couples TRBV9 to TRBJ2-7, with D possibly called TRBD1 or TRBD2 (5 bases each). V gave up 0 bases and J gave up 0 bases, with 16 bases separating them. This CDR3 is built from 17 residues. Germline values: CDR1 SGDLS, CDR2 YYNGEE.

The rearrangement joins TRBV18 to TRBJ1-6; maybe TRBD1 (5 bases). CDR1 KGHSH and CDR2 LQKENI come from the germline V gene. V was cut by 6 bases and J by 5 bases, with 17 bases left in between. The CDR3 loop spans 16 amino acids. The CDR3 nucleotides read TGTGCCAGCTCCCGCGGGGGTTCTCTACATAATTCACCCCTCCACTTT. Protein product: CASSRGGSLHNSPLHF.

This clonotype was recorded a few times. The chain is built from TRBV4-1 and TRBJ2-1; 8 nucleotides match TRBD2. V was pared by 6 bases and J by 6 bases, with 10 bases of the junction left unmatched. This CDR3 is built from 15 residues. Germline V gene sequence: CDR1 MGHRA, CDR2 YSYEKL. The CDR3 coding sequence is TGCGCCAGCAGACCGACTAGCGTGATGGGCAATGAGCAGTTCTTC. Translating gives CASRPTSVMGNEQFF.

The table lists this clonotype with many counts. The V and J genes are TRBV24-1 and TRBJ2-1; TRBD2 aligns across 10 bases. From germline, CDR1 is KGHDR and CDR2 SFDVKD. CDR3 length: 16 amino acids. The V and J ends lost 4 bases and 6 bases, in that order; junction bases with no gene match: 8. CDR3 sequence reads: CATSDPGLAASNEQFF. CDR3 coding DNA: TGTGCCACCAGTGACCCTGGACTAGCGGCATCCAATGAGCAGTTCTTC.

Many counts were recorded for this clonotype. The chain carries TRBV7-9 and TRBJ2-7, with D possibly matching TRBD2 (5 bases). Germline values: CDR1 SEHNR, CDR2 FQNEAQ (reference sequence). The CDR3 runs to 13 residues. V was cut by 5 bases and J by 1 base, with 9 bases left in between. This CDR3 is CASSPRVSYEQYF. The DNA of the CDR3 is TGTGCCAGCAGCCCGAGGGTTTCCTACGAGCAGTACTTC.

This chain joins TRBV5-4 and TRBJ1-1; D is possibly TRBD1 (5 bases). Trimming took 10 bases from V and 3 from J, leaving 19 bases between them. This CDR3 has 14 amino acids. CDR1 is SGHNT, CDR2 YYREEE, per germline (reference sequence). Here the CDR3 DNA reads TGTGCCGGTGGCGGGCCCGGGGGGTACACTGAAGCTTTCTTT. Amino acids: CAGGGPGGYTEAFF.

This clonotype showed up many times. CDR3 nucleotides: TGTGCCAGTGGAGAGACGGGACTAGCGGGAGAAGAGCAGTACTTC. It codes for CASGETGLAGEEQYF. J is TRBJ2-7 and V is TRBV19; TRBD2 matches 14 bases. Unmatched junction bases numbered 10, after V lost 8 bases and J lost 7 bases. Germline loops: CDR1 LNHDA, CDR2 SQIVND (reference sequence). This CDR3 is 15 amino acids long.

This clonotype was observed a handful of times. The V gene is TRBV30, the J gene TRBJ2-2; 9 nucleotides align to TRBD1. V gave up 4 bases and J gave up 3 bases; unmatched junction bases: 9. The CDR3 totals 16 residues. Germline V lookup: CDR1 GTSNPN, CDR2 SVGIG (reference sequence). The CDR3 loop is CAWIGGTGIHTGELFF. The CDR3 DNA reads TGTGCCTGGATCGGAGGGACAGGGATACACACCGGGGAGCTGTTTTTT.

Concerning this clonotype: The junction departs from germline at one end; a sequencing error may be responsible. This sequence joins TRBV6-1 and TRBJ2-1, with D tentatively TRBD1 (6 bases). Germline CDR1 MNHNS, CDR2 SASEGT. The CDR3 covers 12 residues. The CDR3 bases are TGTGCCAGCAGTCCCAGGGGCAATGAGCAGTCCTTC. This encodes CASSPRGNEQSF.

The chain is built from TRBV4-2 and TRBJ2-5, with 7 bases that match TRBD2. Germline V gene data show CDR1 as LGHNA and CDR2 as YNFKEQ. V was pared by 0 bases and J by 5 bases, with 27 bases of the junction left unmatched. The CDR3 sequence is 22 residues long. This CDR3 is CASSQDLGDGLLVGGRQETQYF. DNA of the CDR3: TGTGCCAGCAGCCAAGATCTCGGTGATGGGCTTTTGGTCGGCGGGAGACAGGAGACCCAGTACTTC.

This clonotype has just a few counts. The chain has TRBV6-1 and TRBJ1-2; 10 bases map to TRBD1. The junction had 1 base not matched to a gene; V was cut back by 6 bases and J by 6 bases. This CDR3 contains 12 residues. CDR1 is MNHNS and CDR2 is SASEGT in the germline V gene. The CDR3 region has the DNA TGTGCCAGCAGCGACAGGGGGCATGGCTACACCTTC. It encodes CASSDRGHGYTF.

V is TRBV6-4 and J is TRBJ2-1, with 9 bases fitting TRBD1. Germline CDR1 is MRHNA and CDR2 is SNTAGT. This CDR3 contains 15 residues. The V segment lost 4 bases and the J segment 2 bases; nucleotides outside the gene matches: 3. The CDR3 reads CASSGQGGAYNEQFF. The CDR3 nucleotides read TGTGCCAGCAGTGGACAGGGGGGGGCCTACAATGAGCAGTTCTTC.

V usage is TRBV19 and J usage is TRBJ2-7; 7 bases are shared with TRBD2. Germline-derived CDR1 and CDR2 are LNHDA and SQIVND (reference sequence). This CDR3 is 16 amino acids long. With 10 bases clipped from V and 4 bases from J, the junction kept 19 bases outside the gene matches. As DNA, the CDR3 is TGTGCCACTCAGACCGGGACTACCATGGCCGGGTACGAGCAGTACTTC. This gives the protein CATQTGTTMAGYEQYF.

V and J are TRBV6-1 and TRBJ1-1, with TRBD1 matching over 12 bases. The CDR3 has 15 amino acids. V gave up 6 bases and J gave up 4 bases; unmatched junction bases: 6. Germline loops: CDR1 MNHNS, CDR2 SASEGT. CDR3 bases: TGTGCCAGCAGGGGACAGGGGGCGGTGGGCACTGAAGCTTTCTTT. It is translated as CASRGQGAVGTEAFF.

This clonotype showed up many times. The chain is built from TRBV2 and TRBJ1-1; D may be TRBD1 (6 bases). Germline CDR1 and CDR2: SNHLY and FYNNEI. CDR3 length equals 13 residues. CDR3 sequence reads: CAGAGDLNTEAFF. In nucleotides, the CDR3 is TGTGCGGGGGCAGGGGATCTGAACACTGAAGCTTTCTTT.

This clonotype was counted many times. The CDR3 sequence is CASSATSGRLDNEQFF. In DNA, the CDR3 is TGTGCCAGCAGCGCAACTAGCGGGAGGCTTGACAATGAGCAGTTCTTC. This chain joins TRBV4-2 and TRBJ2-1; TRBD2 matches 12 bases. Germline loops: CDR1 LGHNA, CDR2 YNFKEQ. V was pared by 5 bases and J by 5 bases, with 7 bases of the junction left unmatched. CDR3 length: 16 residues.

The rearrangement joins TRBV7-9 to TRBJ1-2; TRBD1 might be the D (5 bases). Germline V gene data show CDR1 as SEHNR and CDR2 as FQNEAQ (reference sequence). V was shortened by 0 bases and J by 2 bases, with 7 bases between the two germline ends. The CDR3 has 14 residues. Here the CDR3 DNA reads TGTGCCAGCAGCTTAGCAGGGACCAACTATGGCTACACCTTC. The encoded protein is CASSLAGTNYGYTF.

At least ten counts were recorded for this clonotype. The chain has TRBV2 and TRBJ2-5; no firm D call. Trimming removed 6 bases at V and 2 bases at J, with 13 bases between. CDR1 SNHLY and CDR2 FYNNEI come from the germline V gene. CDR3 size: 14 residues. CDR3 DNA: TGTGCCAGCAGACCCCTAGTGGTTCAAGAGACCCAGTACTTC. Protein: CASRPLVVQETQYF. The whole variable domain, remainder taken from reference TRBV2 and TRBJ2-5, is EPEVTQTPSHQVTQMGQEVILRCVPISNHLYFYWYRQILGQKVEFLVSFYNNEISEKSEIFDDQFSVERPDGSNFTLKIRSTKLEDSAMYFCASRPLVVQETQYFGPGTRLLVL.

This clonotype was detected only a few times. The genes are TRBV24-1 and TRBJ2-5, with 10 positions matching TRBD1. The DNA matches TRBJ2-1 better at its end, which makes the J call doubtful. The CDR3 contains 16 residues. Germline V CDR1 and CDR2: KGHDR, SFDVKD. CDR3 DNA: TGTGCCACCAGTGACCCCGACAGGGGGCTTTTGAATGAGCAGTTCTTC. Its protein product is CATSDPDRGLLNEQFF.

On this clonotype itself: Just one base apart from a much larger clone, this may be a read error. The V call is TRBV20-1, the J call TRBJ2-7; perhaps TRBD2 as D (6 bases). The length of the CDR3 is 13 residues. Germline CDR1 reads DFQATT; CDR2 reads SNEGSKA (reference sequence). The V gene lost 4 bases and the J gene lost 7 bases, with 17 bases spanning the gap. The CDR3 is CSANSGSYNEQYF. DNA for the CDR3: TGCAGTGCTAATAGCGGATCCTACAATGAGCAGTACTTC.

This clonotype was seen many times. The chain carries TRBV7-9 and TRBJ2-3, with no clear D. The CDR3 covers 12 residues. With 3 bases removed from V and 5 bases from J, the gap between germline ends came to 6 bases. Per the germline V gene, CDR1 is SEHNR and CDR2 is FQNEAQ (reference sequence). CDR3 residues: CASSFGGDTQYF. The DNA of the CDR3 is TGTGCCAGCAGCTTCGGTGGAGATACGCAGTATTTT.

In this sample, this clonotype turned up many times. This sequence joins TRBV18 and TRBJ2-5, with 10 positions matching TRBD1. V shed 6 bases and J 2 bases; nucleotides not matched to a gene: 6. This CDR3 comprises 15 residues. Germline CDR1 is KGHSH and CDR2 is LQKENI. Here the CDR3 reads CASSAGTGVQETQYF. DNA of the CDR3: TGTGCCAGCTCGGCCGGGACAGGGGTACAAGAGACCCAGTACTTC.

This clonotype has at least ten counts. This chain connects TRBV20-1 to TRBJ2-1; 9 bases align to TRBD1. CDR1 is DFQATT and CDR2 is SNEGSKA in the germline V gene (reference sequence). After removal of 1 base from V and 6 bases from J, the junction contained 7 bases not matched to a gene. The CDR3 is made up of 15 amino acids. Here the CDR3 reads CSARGLGTGTNEQFF. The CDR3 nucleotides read TGCAGTGCTAGAGGCCTCGGGACAGGGACCAATGAGCAGTTCTTC.

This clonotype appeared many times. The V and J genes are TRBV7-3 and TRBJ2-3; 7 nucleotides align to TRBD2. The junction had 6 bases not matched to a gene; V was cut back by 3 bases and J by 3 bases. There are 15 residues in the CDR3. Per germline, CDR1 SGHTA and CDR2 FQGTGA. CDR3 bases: TGTGCCAGCAGCTTGGTGGGAGGGCCAACAGATACGCAGTATTTT. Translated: CASSLVGGPTDTQYF.

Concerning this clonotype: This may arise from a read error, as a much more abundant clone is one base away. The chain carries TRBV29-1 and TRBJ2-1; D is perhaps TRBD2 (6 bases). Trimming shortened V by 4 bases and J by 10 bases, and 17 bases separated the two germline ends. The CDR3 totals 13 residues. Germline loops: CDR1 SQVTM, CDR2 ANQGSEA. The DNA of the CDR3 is TGCAGCGTTGTTGGGACTGGAAACTACGAGCAGTTCTTC. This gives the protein CSVVGTGNYEQFF.